The rows below give T cell receptor beta chains drawn from one sample of a study of T cells in localized non-small cell lung cancer. Repertoires were generated with immunoSEQ multiplex PCR, while TCRdb's copy carries only in-frame clones and drops some. The data hold approximately 45,000 clones, with about 85% observed a single time. The sequences come from PBMCs, collected before any cancer treatment. These receptors were taken from a man aged 40 to 75 with stage II lung adenocarcinoma. The CDR3 runs from the conserved cysteine through the conserved F or W. The order of the fields is V gene, J gene, D gene, clone size, CDR3 protein, CDR3 DNA. D genes are given only for firm matches. Not all rows give a size; the values are once, few, many and, for expanded clones, a class.

V gene: TRBV9
J gene: TRBJ1-3
D gene: TRBD1
clone size: -
CDR3 protein: CASSVTGSFSGNTIYF
CDR3 DNA: TGTGCCAGCAGCGTGACAGGGTCGTTTTCTGGAAACACCATATATTTT

V gene: TRBV11-1
J gene: TRBJ2-1
D gene: -
clone size: -
CDR3 protein: CASSPRNEQFF
CDR3 DNA: TGTGCCAGCAGCCCCCGAAATGAGCAGTTCTTC

V gene: TRBV5-5
J gene: TRBJ2-5
D gene: TRBD2
clone size: -
CDR3 protein: CASSLAALAGQETQYF
CDR3 DNA: TGTGCCAGCAGCTTGGCCGCTCTAGCGGGACAAGAGACCCAGTACTTC

V gene: TRBV6-1
J gene: TRBJ2-1
D gene: -
clone size: -
CDR3 protein: CASSEDEQFF
CDR3 DNA: TGTGCCAGCAGTGAGGATGAGCAGTTCTTC

V gene: TRBV5-4
J gene: TRBJ2-3
D gene: -
clone size: once
CDR3 protein: CASSASFSTDTQYF
CDR3 DNA: TGTGCCAGCAGTGCCTCATTTAGCACAGATACGCAGTATTTT

V gene: TRBV30
J gene: TRBJ1-2
D gene: TRBD1
clone size: -
CDR3 protein: CAWSSQRSTGGYSYGYTF
CDR3 DNA: TGTGCCTGGAGTTCCCAACGGTCGACAGGGGGCTATAGCTATGGCTACACCTTC

V gene: TRBV7-3
J gene: TRBJ1-1
D gene: TRBD1
clone size: -
CDR3 protein: CASSFLQGAIAFF
CDR3 DNA: TGTGCCAGCAGCTTCCTACAGGGGGCGATAGCTTTCTTT

V gene: TRBV7-2
J gene: TRBJ2-5
D gene: TRBD2
clone size: -
CDR3 protein: CASSLFIGGGLKTQYF
CDR3 DNA: TGTGCCAGCAGCTTATTCATCGGGGGGGGGCTGAAGACCCAGTACTTC

V gene: TRBV18
J gene: TRBJ2-1
D gene: TRBD2
clone size: -
CDR3 protein: CASSPGLAGAFNEQFF
CDR3 DNA: TGTGCCAGCTCCCCCGGGCTAGCGGGGGCCTTCAATGAGCAGTTCTTC

V gene: TRBV18
J gene: TRBJ2-7
D gene: TRBD1
clone size: -
CDR3 protein: CASSPERNVVGQGTQTYEQYF
CDR3 DNA: TGTGCCAGCTCACCAGAGAGGAACGTTGTAGGACAGGGCACGCAGACCTACGAGCAGTACTTC

V gene: TRBV11-2
J gene: TRBJ2-2
D gene: TRBD1
clone size: -
CDR3 protein: CASSRQGAPAGELFF
CDR3 DNA: TGTGCCAGCAGCCGACAGGGGGCGCCGGCCGGGGAGCTGTTTTTT

V gene: TRBV18
J gene: TRBJ1-2
D gene: -
clone size: -
CDR3 protein: CASSPGGRKRANYGYTF
CDR3 DNA: TGTGCCAGCTCACCGGGGGGACGGAAAAGAGCTAACTATGGCTACACCTTC

V gene: TRBV13
J gene: TRBJ2-5
D gene: TRBD1
clone size: -
CDR3 protein: CASSLGTGEETQYF
CDR3 DNA: TGTGCCAGCAGCTTAGGAACAGGGGAAGAGACCCAGTACTTC

V gene: TRBV30
J gene: TRBJ1-3
D gene: -
clone size: -
CDR3 protein: CAWRSSSGNTIYF
CDR3 DNA: TGTGCCTGGAGAAGCAGTTCTGGAAACACCATATATTTT

V gene: TRBV6-5
J gene: TRBJ1-2
D gene: -
clone size: -
CDR3 protein: CATRTVAVIDYTF
CDR3 DNA: TGTGCCACCCGGACGGTGGCGGTTATTGACTACACCTTC

V gene: TRBV6-6
J gene: TRBJ2-4
D gene: -
clone size: -
CDR3 protein: CASSLWGGPAKNIQYF
CDR3 DNA: TGTGCCAGCAGTCTCTGGGGGGGGCCTGCCAAAAACATTCAGTACTTC

V gene: TRBV7-9
J gene: TRBJ1-6
D gene: TRBD1
clone size: -
CDR3 protein: CASSLGGTDLNSPLHF
CDR3 DNA: TGTGCCAGCAGCTTAGGGGGGACAGATCTTAATTCACCCCTCCACTTT

V gene: TRBV9
J gene: TRBJ2-3
D gene: -
clone size: once
CDR3 protein: CASSVGSAGEGGQYF
CDR3 DNA: TGTGCCAGCAGCGTAGGTAGCGCAGGCGAGGGAGGGCAGTATTTT

V gene: TRBV5-5
J gene: TRBJ2-3
D gene: -
clone size: -
CDR3 protein: CASSFSLGGMTDTQYF
CDR3 DNA: TGTGCCAGCAGCTTCTCCTTAGGGGGTATGACAGATACGCAGTATTTT

V gene: TRBV7-9
J gene: TRBJ1-6
D gene: TRBD1
clone size: -
CDR3 protein: CASSLERQGAKSPLHF
CDR3 DNA: TGTGCCAGCAGCTTAGAAAGACAGGGGGCGAAATCACCCCTCCACTTT

V gene: TRBV7-9
J gene: TRBJ2-1
D gene: TRBD2
clone size: -
CDR3 protein: CASSLGAGGYNEQFF
CDR3 DNA: TGTGCCAGCAGCTTAGGAGCGGGGGGGTACAATGAGCAGTTCTTC

V gene: TRBV7-6
J gene: TRBJ2-1
D gene: TRBD2
clone size: -
CDR3 protein: CASSPYRGGVNNEQFF
CDR3 DNA: TGTGCCAGCAGCCCGTACCGGGGGGGTGTGAACAATGAGCAGTTCTTC

V gene: TRBV4-1
J gene: TRBJ1-2
D gene: -
clone size: -
CDR3 protein: CASSQEVQTSNYGYTF
CDR3 DNA: TGCGCCAGCAGCCAAGAAGTCCAGACATCTAACTATGGCTACACCTTC

V gene: TRBV19
J gene: TRBJ1-1
D gene: -
clone size: -
CDR3 protein: CASRNGGVGDTEAFF
CDR3 DNA: TGTGCCAGTAGAAATGGAGGGGTTGGGGACACTGAAGCTTTCTTT

V gene: TRBV2
J gene: TRBJ1-1
D gene: TRBD1
clone size: -
CDR3 protein: CASSPGQGAWVTEAFF
CDR3 DNA: TGTGCCAGCAGTCCAGGACAGGGGGCTTGGGTCACTGAAGCTTTCTTT

V gene: TRBV27
J gene: TRBJ2-3
D gene: TRBD1
clone size: -
CDR3 protein: CASSITRDSTTDTQYF
CDR3 DNA: TGTGCCAGCAGCATTACCCGGGACAGCACCACAGATACGCAGTATTTT

V gene: TRBV19
J gene: TRBJ1-1
D gene: -
clone size: -
CDR3 protein: CASSPHLSRGGTEAFF
CDR3 DNA: TGTGCCAGTAGTCCCCACTTATCCCGGGGAGGCACTGAAGCTTTCTTT

V gene: TRBV11-2
J gene: TRBJ1-5
D gene: -
clone size: -
CDR3 protein: CASSPDSNQPQHF
CDR3 DNA: TGTGCCAGCAGCCCAGATAGCAATCAGCCCCAGCATTTT

V gene: TRBV30
J gene: TRBJ1-6
D gene: TRBD1
clone size: -
CDR3 protein: CAWSPFADRGQSYNSPLHF
CDR3 DNA: TGTGCCTGGAGTCCCTTCGCCGACAGGGGGCAGTCCTATAATTCACCCCTCCACTTT

V gene: TRBV2
J gene: TRBJ2-4
D gene: -
clone size: -
CDR3 protein: CASSEATRGGSDIQYF
CDR3 DNA: TGTGCCAGCAGTGAAGCGACTAGGGGAGGTTCAGACATTCAGTACTTC

V gene: TRBV2
J gene: TRBJ1-1
D gene: -
clone size: -
CDR3 protein: CASSDGVNTEAFF
CDR3 DNA: TGTGCCAGCAGTGACGGAGTGAACACTGAAGCTTTCTTT

V gene: TRBV30
J gene: TRBJ2-1
D gene: -
clone size: -
CDR3 protein: CAWSVGAGPNEQFF
CDR3 DNA: TGTGCCTGGAGTGTAGGGGCAGGACCTAATGAGCAGTTCTTC